This T cell receptor beta chain was identified in a study of shared clonotypes between healthy human individuals. Study observations and caveats: The naive CD4 repertoires of a handful of donors were compared, and approximately 4.7% of clonotypes were shared. Despite large depth, sorted-subset datasets appeared incompletely sequenced.

This clone was counted once. Its antigen is not identified. The V end lost 8 bases, the J end lost 6 bases, and 9 bases lay between the germline ends. This CDR3 region has 11 residues. Looked up from germline, CDR1 is SEHNR and CDR2 is FQNEAQ (reference sequence). HIV-negative, healthy adults without recent acute infections or vaccinations were the donors. Some clones are missing from TCRdb's copy, which holds only in-frame ones; the method was immunoSEQ multiplex PCR. The sample consists of some 200,000 clones, about 69% of them appearing once. V usage is TRBV7-9 and J usage is TRBJ2-3; D remains unclear. The sequenced sample consisted of memory CD4+ T cells sorted from blood. Sample subset: CD45RA-negative fraction. The source of this sequence is a man younger than 40 in good health. Written as DNA, the CDR3 is TGTGCCAGCTCCAGTTTGGATACGCAGTATTTT. As protein: CASSSLDTQYF.